The TCR beta chain described here comes from a study of yellow fever vaccine responses in identical twins. Overall study results and limits: Convergence reportedly seemed to mark part of the twins' vaccine T cell response, with personalization marking the rest.

Each CDR3 protein is one row after TCRdb ran MiXCR on the RT-PCR reads. Found here are 2,500 to 3,000 distinct CDR3 sequences, about nine tenths of them singletons; the top ten hold more than 1.5%. Remarks on this clonotype: Its antigen is not identified.

This CDR3 is 14 amino acids long. Trimming took off 5 bases at V and 7 bases at J, with 15 bases between the two ends. The germline CDR1 and CDR2 sequences are LNHNV and YYDKDF (reference sequence). The receptor was isolated from a female donor who received the yellow fever vaccine. The sample consisted of T cells from blood (PBMCs), unsorted or a sorted subset (not recorded which), taken before or after yellow fever vaccination (not recorded which). This chain uses TRBV15 with TRBJ1-5, with D possibly TRBD1 on 5 matching bases. CDR3 nucleotide sequence: TGTGCCACCAGCCGACCCGGGGCTGGGCAGCCCCAGCATTTT. Amino acids: CATSRPGAGQPQHF.